This T cell receptor (beta chain) was identified during a study of identical twins. The table lists this clonotype with a few counts. MiXCR, run by TCRdb on the 5' RACE reads, gives a single entry per CDR3 protein. This sample yields fewer than 250,000 distinct CDR3 sequences, of which 7.5% are seen a single time; under 6% belongs to the top ten. From germline, CDR1 is MNHEY and CDR2 SMNVEV (reference sequence). There are 11 residues in the CDR3. V lost 7 bases, J lost 0 bases, and 2 bases lay in between. The same data also went into a second study, on yellow fever vaccine responses in identical twins.

The V call is TRBV27, the J call TRBJ2-3; the D is unclear. The sample taken for sequencing was CD8+ T cells sorted from blood. This TCR came from a woman under 30 in good health. Here the CDR3 reads CASISTDTQYF. The CDR3, as DNA: TGTGCCAGCATCAGCACAGATACGCAGTATTTT.